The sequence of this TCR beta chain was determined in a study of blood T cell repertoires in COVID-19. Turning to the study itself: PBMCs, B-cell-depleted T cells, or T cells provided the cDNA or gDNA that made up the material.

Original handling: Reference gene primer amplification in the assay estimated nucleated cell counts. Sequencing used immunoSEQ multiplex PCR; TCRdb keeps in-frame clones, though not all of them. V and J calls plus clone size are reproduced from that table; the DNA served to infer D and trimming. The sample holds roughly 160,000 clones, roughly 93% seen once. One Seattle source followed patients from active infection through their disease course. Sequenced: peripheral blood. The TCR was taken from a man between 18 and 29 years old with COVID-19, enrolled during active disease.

CDR3 protein: CASSPGGGVHTGELFF. CDR3 nucleotides: TGTGCCAGCAGCCCAGGTGGAGGGGTGCACACCGGGGAGCTGTTTTTT. The chain has TRBV7-9 and TRBJ2-2; D is possibly TRBD2 (6 bases). The CDR3 has 16 residues. The germline V gene has CDR1 SEHNR and CDR2 FQNEAQ (reference sequence). V dropped 5 bases and J dropped 3 bases, with 16 bases sitting between them.